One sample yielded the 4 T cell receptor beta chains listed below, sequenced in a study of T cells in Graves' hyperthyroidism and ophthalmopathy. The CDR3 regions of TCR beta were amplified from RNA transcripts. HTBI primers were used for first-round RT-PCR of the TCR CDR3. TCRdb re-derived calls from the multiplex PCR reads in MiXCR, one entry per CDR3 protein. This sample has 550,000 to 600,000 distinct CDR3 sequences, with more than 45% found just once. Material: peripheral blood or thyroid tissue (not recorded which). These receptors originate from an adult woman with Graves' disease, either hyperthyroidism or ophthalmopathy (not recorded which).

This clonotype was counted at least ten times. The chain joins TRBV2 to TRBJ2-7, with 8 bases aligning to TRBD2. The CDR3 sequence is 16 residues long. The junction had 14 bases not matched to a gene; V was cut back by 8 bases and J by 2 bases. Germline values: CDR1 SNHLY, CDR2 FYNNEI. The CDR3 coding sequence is TGTGCCAGCTTACCATGGGGTAGCGGGATAACCTACGAGCAGTACTTC. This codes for CASLPWGSGITYEQYF.

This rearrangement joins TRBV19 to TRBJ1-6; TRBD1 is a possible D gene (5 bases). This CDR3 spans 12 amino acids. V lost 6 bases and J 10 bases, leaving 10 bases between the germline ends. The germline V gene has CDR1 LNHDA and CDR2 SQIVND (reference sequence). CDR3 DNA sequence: TGTGCCAGTAGGGACAAGGGATCACCCCTCCACTTT. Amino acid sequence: CASRDKGSPLHF. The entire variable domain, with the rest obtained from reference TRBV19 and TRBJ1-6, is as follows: DGGITQSPKYLFRKEGQNVTLSCEQNLNHDAMYWYRQDPGQGLRLIYYSQIVNDFQKGDIAEGYSVSREKKESFPLTVTSAQKNPTAFYLCASRDKGSPLHFGNGTRLTVT.

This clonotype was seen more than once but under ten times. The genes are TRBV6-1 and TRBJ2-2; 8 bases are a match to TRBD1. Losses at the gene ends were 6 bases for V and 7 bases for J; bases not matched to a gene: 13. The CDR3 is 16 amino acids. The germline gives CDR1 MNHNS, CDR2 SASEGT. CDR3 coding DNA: TGTGCCAGCAGGGGAAGGGGGCAGGGGGCTGGCGGGGAGCTGTTTTTT. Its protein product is CASRGRGQGAGGELFF.

The CDR3 spells CSTCPDQGEKLFF. CDR3 DNA sequence: TGCAGCACTTGCCCCGACCAAGGTGAAAAACTGTTTTTT. The V and J genes are TRBV29-1 and TRBJ1-4, with D unresolved. V gave up 8 bases and J gave up 7 bases, with 17 bases separating them. Germline V gives CDR1 SQVTM, CDR2 ANQGSEA. CDR3 length: 13 residues.